This T cell receptor beta chain originates from a study of a mutant IDH1 vaccine in newly diagnosed glioma. Study background: It was radiotherapy, temozolomide, or both that patients received previously, with most receiving both. Study-level findings and limits: Researchers report vaccine-induced immune responses in roughly 93% of patients. Pseudoprogression showed no apparent link to changes in top peripheral T cell clonotypes.

Time point here: baseline, week 1 (first vaccination visit). Treatment indicated: pre-vaccination baseline after standard-of-care therapy. New WHO grade 3 or 4 astrocytomas that were IDH1-mutant and ATRX-lost had been found in donors. J was trimmed by 5 bases and V by 4 bases; bases with no gene match: 12. Looked up from germline, CDR1 is MNHNS and CDR2 is SASEGT. CDR3 size: 16 residues. Some clones are missing from TCRdb's copy, which holds only in-frame ones; the method was immunoSEQ multiplex PCR. Counted here are 45,000 to 60,000 clones, about three quarters occurring once; the ten biggest clones make up over 1.5%. On this clone itself: Its antigen remains unidentified.

The chain carries TRBV6-1 and TRBJ2-7, with 9 bases matching TRBD1. The sequencing here drew on PBMCs, taken from a glioma patient treated with radiotherapy, temozolomide or both. The receptor comes from a woman in her 40s with glioma. The CDR3 coding sequence is TGTGCCAGCAGTGTACAGGGGGCCAGGCTCGAGAACGAGCAGTACTTC. It codes for CASSVQGARLENEQYF.